A selection of T cell receptor beta chains follows, all from one sample in a study of cytomegalovirus exposure and HLA in healthy donors. Profiling relied on immunoSEQ multiplex PCR, and the TCRdb table lists in-frame clones only, not all of them. The top ten clones hold over 2% of a sample with roughly 170,000 clones, around 81% of them seen once. Material: PBMCs. These receptor sequences come from a woman aged 25 to 39 in good health and CMV-seronegative. CDR3s include the opening cysteine and the closing phenylalanine or tryptophan. The D gene is left open where the match is weak. Expanded clones are given a class, and other clones once, few, many or no size at all.

CDR3aa,CDR3nt,d_gene,j_gene,abundance,v_gene
CASSLVVRGTGTGELFF,TGTGCCAGCAGCTTAGTAGTTCGGGGAACGGGCACCGGGGAGCTGTTTTTT,-,TRBJ2-2,-,TRBV7-8
CASSKTRQGVNGNTIYF,TGTGCCAGCAGCAAAACTCGACAGGGGGTTAATGGAAACACCATATATTTT,TRBD1,TRBJ1-3,-,TRBV7-8
CASSLDPNTEAFF,TGTGCCAGCAGCTTAGACCCTAACACTGAAGCTTTCTTT,-,TRBJ1-1,-,TRBV11-3
CASSQGGVGTEKLFF,TGCGCCAGCAGCCAAGGCGGGGTTGGCACTGAAAAACTGTTTTTT,-,TRBJ1-4,-,TRBV4-3
CANGRDAGGKDEQFF,TGTGCCAACGGACGCGATGCAGGGGGCAAAGATGAGCAGTTCTTC,TRBD1,TRBJ2-1,-,TRBV10-3
CASSQSLHMTGRETQYF,TGCGCCAGCAGTCAATCCCTCCATATGACAGGGAGAGAGACCCAGTACTTC,TRBD1,TRBJ2-5,-,TRBV23-1
CASSLTKGAEGYTF,TGTGCCAGCAGCTTAACTAAGGGGGCAGAAGGCTACACCTTC,TRBD1,TRBJ1-2,once,TRBV7-2
CASRLQSQGQLNTEAFF,TGTGCCAGCAGACTTCAGTCACAGGGACAGCTTAACACTGAAGCTTTCTTT,TRBD1,TRBJ1-1,-,TRBV27
CASSPLAGGGGGGELFF,TGTGCCAGCAGCCCACTAGCGGGGGGCGGAGGGGGCGGGGAGCTGTTTTTT,TRBD2,TRBJ2-2,-,TRBV7-2
CASSQDTTANSPLHF,TGCGCCAGCAGCCAAGATACGACAGCTAATTCACCCCTCCACTTT,-,TRBJ1-6,-,TRBV4-3
CASSPEGTETQYF,TGTGCCAGCAGTCCTGAGGGCACAGAGACCCAGTACTTC,-,TRBJ2-5,-,TRBV2
CATSRELAGGPGGETQYF,TGTGCCACCAGCAGAGAACTAGCGGGAGGGCCCGGCGGAGAGACCCAGTACTTC,TRBD2,TRBJ2-5,-,TRBV15
CASSPSRGNTGELFF,TGTGCCAGCAGCCCGTCAAGGGGAAACACCGGGGAGCTGTTTTTT,-,TRBJ2-2,-,TRBV11-3
CAISSLDGNEKLFF,TGTGCCATCAGTTCCCTAGATGGTAATGAAAAACTGTTTTTT,-,TRBJ1-4,-,TRBV10-3
CSVVEFSNQPQHF,TGCAGCGTTGTGGAGTTTAGCAATCAGCCCCAGCATTTT,-,TRBJ1-5,-,TRBV29-1
CASSQSSGAPGGYTF,TGTGCCAGCAGCCAATCGTCAGGGGCGCCGGGGGGCTACACCTTC,-,TRBJ1-2,once,TRBV4-2